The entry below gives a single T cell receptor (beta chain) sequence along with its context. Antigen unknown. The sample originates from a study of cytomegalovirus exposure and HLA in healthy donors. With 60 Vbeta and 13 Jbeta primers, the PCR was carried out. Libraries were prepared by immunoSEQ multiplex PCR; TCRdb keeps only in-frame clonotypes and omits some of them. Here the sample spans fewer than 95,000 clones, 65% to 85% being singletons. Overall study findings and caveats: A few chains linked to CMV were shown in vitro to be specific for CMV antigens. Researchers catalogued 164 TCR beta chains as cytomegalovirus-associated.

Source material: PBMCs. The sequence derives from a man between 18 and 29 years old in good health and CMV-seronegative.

The CDR3 sequence: CASSIRQGPSYEQYF. Written as DNA, the CDR3 is TGTGCCAGTAGTATACGACAGGGACCCTCCTACGAGCAGTACTTC. V is TRBV19 and J is TRBJ2-7; 7 nucleotides agree with TRBD1. Per germline, CDR1 LNHDA and CDR2 SQIVND (reference sequence). The V and J ends lost 2 bases and 0 bases, in that order; junction bases with no gene match: 4. This CDR3 spans 15 amino acids. Based on the CDR3 plus reference TRBV19 and TRBJ2-7, the full variable domain is DGGITQSPKYLFRKEGQNVTLSCEQNLNHDAMYWYRQDPGQGLRLIYYSQIVNDFQKGDIAEGYSVSREKKESFPLTVTSAQKNPTAFYLCASSIRQGPSYEQYFGPGTRLTVT.